These 15 T cell receptor beta chains were all obtained from the same sample, sequenced in a study of blood T cell repertoires in COVID-19. Assay used: immunoSEQ multiplex PCR; TCRdb lists only in-frame clones, some missing. The sample yields about 66,000 clones, 82% seen once. Input material: peripheral blood. The receptors were gathered from a man aged 60 to 69 with acute or convalescent COVID-19.

In its sample, this clone was seen once. V is TRBV7-2 and J is TRBJ1-6; the match to TRBD1 covers 7 bases. Germline CDR1 SGHTA, CDR2 FQGNSA. V was clipped by 5 bases and J by 2 bases; unmatched bases: 6. The CDR3 spans 16 residues. CDR3 nucleotides: TGTGCCAGCAGCCCGAAAGGGGGCGCCTATAATTCACCCCTCCACTTT. As protein: CASSPKGGAYNSPLHF.

CDR3 bases: TGTGCCAGCAGGCAGGGGCCCAATCAGCCCCAGCATTTT. Its translation is CASRQGPNQPQHF. The chain recombines TRBV25-1 with TRBJ1-5; possibly TRBD1 for D (6 bases). The germline CDR1 and CDR2 sequences are MGHDK and SYGVNS. Trimming shortened V by 6 bases and J by 3 bases, and 9 bases separated the two germline ends. The CDR3 spans 13 residues.

The chain joins TRBV18 to TRBJ1-1; D is uncertain. The CDR3 length is 16 residues. The V and J ends lost 3 bases and 0 bases respectively, with 14 bases between them. Germline-derived CDR1 and CDR2 are KGHSH and LQKENI. The CDR3 protein is CASSPTPSTMNTEAFF. CDR3 nucleotides: TGTGCCAGCTCACCGACACCATCAACCATGAACACTGAAGCTTTCTTT.

The V call is TRBV9, the J call TRBJ2-1; no firm D call. This CDR3 contains 16 residues. From germline, CDR1 is SGDLS and CDR2 YYNGEE. Trimming removed 0 bases at V and 5 bases at J, with 15 bases between. The CDR3 DNA reads as TGTGCCAGCAGCGTAGCTATCCAGGATCTCGACAATGAGCAGTTCTTC. Its protein product is CASSVAIQDLDNEQFF.

CDR3 amino acids: CASSLGVTSVQETQYF. CDR3 in DNA: TGTGCCAGCAGCTTAGGGGTAACTAGTGTCCAAGAGACCCAGTACTTC. This chain connects TRBV11-2 to TRBJ2-5, with TRBD2 as a possible D gene (5 bases). Germline loops: CDR1 SGHAT, CDR2 FQNNGV. This CDR3 region has 16 residues. Trimming cost V 1 base and J 1 base, with 13 bases left between them.

The chain combines TRBV19 with TRBJ1-3; maybe TRBD1 (5 bases). V was shortened by 3 bases and J by 1 base, with 10 bases between the two germline ends. Germline lookup yields CDR1 LNHDA and CDR2 SQIVND (reference sequence). CDR3 size: 15 residues. The CDR3 DNA follows: TGTGCCAGTAGTATTATGGGGCTTTCTGGAAACACCATATATTTT. Its translation: CASSIMGLSGNTIYF.

This CDR3 is CASSKGTGGPSGNEQYV. For the CDR3, the DNA is TGTGCCAGCAGCAAGGGGACAGGGGGTCCATCCGGTAACGAGCAGTACGTC. This chain connects TRBV5-4 to TRBJ2-7, with 11 bases fitting TRBD1. The CDR3 sequence is 17 residues long. Germline V gene lookup returns CDR1 SGHNT and CDR2 YYREEE (reference sequence). After removal of 4 bases from V and 5 bases from J, the junction contained 14 bases not matched to a gene.

The rearrangement joins TRBV4-1 to TRBJ1-4; possible D gene TRBD1, 5 bases. This CDR3 is 14 amino acids long. Germline values: CDR1 MGHRA, CDR2 YSYEKL. Trimming took off 4 bases at V and 8 bases at J, with 14 bases between the two ends. In nucleotides, the CDR3 is TGCGCCAGCAGCCCCAGGGTCTGGGGCGAAAAACTGTTTTTT. Translation gives CASSPRVWGEKLFF.

The chain links TRBV4-3 to TRBJ2-2; maybe TRBD1 (5 bases). V was shortened by 6 bases and J by 3 bases, with 11 bases between the two germline ends. Germline CDR1 is LGHNA and CDR2 is YSLEER. This CDR3 has 14 amino acids. CDR3 protein: CASRWGADTGELFF. The CDR3 region has the DNA TGCGCCAGCAGGTGGGGCGCCGACACCGGGGAGCTGTTTTTT.

The chain recombines TRBV4-3 with TRBJ1-5; D perhaps matches TRBD1 (5 bases). V was trimmed by 0 bases and J by 6 bases, leaving 9 bases between them. CDR1 is LGHNA, CDR2 YSLEER, per germline. The CDR3 has 14 amino acids. In nucleotides, the CDR3 is TGCGCCAGCAGCCAAGAGGGGGGGAGTCAGCCCCAGCATTTT. Protein sequence: CASSQEGGSQPQHF.

V usage is TRBV11-1 and J usage is TRBJ1-3; TRBD1 might be the D (6 bases). The CDR3 is 16 residues long. V was trimmed by 5 bases and J by 0 bases, leaving 14 bases between them. Per germline, CDR1 SGHAT and CDR2 FQDESV (reference sequence). The CDR3 protein is CASSVGQPSSGNTIYF. DNA of the CDR3: TGTGCCAGCAGCGTTGGACAGCCCAGCTCTGGAAACACCATATATTTT.

In this sample, this clone turned up a few times. V is TRBV2 and J is TRBJ1-2; 8 bases are a match to TRBD1. J lost 4 bases, V lost 0 bases, and 7 bases had no gene match. Germline-derived CDR1 and CDR2 are SNHLY and FYNNEI. The CDR3 totals 16 residues. DNA for the CDR3: TGTGCCAGCAGTGAAGCGGGGACAGGTTTGGTCTATGGCTACACCTTC. Its translation: CASSEAGTGLVYGYTF.

This clone was counted between two and nine times. V and J are TRBV7-2 and TRBJ1-3, with 7 bases aligning to TRBD1. Germline lookup yields CDR1 SGHTA and CDR2 FQGNSA. J lost 3 bases, V lost 1 base, and 6 bases had no gene match. This CDR3 is 16 amino acids long. The CDR3 sequence is CASSLGWTGGGNTIYF. The CDR3 region has the DNA TGTGCCAGCAGCTTAGGATGGACAGGAGGTGGAAACACCATATATTTT.

The V gene is TRBV7-2, the J gene TRBJ1-2; 7 bases are shared with TRBD1. This CDR3 has 14 amino acids. The germline V gene encodes CDR1 SGHTA and CDR2 FQGNSA. The trim removed 5 bases at V and 3 bases at J, leaving 6 bases unmatched. The CDR3, as DNA: TGTGCCAGCAGCCACCGGGACAGAGACTATGGCTACACCTTC. Translation gives CASSHRDRDYGYTF.

The chain carries TRBV5-4 and TRBJ1-6; possibly TRBD1 for D (6 bases). The CDR3 runs to 15 residues. Germline lookup yields CDR1 SGHNT and CDR2 YYREEE (reference sequence). V gave up 1 base and J gave up 7 bases, with 12 bases separating them. The CDR3 here is CASSLRTAGNSPLHF. CDR3 nucleotides: TGTGCCAGCAGCTTGCGGACAGCGGGAAATTCACCCCTCCACTTT.